One sample yielded the 15 T cell receptor beta chains listed below, sequenced in a study of vaccination effects on CD4 cells after COVID-19. Their antigens remain unidentified. The method was immunoSEQ multiplex PCR; TCRdb's version includes in-frame clones alone and lacks a portion of them. This table holds some 40,000 clones, just under 75% found once. Viral peptide pools were used in the ViraFEST assay to expand antigen-specific CD4+ T cells, and sequencing came afterward. Following 10 days of culture, CD4+ T cells were isolated. PCR confirmed that the person was infected with SARS-CoV-2 between March and December 2020. The specimen was CD4+ T cells from PBMCs cultured with a peptide pool, collected before COVID-19 vaccination. These receptors were collected from a human donor who had a prior SARS-CoV-2 infection.

The chain recombines TRBV6-5 with TRBJ2-7, with TRBD1 matching 11 bases. The CDR3 runs 16 residues. Germline CDR1 is MNHEY and CDR2 is SVGAGI. V shed 0 bases and J 6 bases; nucleotides not matched to a gene: 7. For the CDR3, the DNA is TGTGCCAGCAGTTACTCGGGGGGACAGGGGGTTCTCGAGCAGTACTTC. Its translation is CASSYSGGQGVLEQYF.

V and J are TRBV5-4 and TRBJ2-3; D is unresolved. V dropped 2 bases and J dropped 2 bases, with 6 bases sitting between them. CDR1 and CDR2 from the germline V gene are SGHNT and YYREEE (reference sequence). There are 13 residues in the CDR3. The CDR3 sequence: CASSLLITDTQYF. The CDR3 region has the DNA TGTGCCAGCAGCTTATTAATCACAGATACGCAGTATTTT. Filled out from reference TRBV5-4 and TRBJ2-3, the complete variable domain reads ETGVTQSPTHLIKTRGQQVTLRCSSQSGHNTVSWYQQALGQGPQFIFQYYREEENGRGNFPPRFSGLQFPNYSSELNVNALELDDSALYLCASSLLITDTQYFGPGTRLTVL.

This clone is a singleton in its sample. V and J are TRBV7-9 and TRBJ2-7; D possibly matches TRBD1 or TRBD2 (5 bases each). The CDR3 extends over 13 amino acids. Germline CDR1 reads SEHNR; CDR2 reads FQNEAQ (reference sequence). The V gene lost 6 bases and the J gene lost 3 bases, with 12 bases spanning the gap. CDR3 in DNA: TGTGCCAGCAGAAGATGGGACGGCTACGAGCAGTACTTC. Residues: CASRRWDGYEQYF.

The J gene is TRBJ2-5, the V gene TRBV2, with 9 bases lining up with TRBD1. CDR1 and CDR2 from the germline V gene are SNHLY and FYNNEI. V dropped 10 bases and J dropped 5; count of bases not matched to a gene: 5. This CDR3 is 12 amino acids long. The CDR3 sequence is CATTGTGETQYF. Written as DNA, the CDR3 is TGTGCCACCACCGGGACAGGGGAGACCCAGTACTTC.

Comments on this clone: Mismatch with germline at one junction end may stem from a read error. The rearrangement links TRBV14 to TRBJ2-1, with 7 positions matching TRBD2. Per germline, CDR1 SGHDN and CDR2 FVKESK. The CDR3 has 13 amino acids. CDR3 amino acids: CASSQGVWGGRIF. DNA for the CDR3: TGTGCCAGCAGCCAAGGGGTCTGGGGAGGGCGGATCTTC.

The chain is built from TRBV24-1 and TRBJ2-2; tentatively, D is TRBD1 (5 bases). The V end lost 3 bases, the J end lost 2 bases, and 24 bases lay between the germline ends. Germline CDR1 KGHDR, CDR2 SFDVKD. CDR3 length: 20 residues. The CDR3 loop reads CATSDPGLSPRKINTGELFF. For the CDR3, the DNA is TGTGCCACCAGTGATCCAGGGTTGTCACCCAGAAAGATAAACACCGGGGAGCTGTTTTTT.

The chain is built from TRBV4-1 and TRBJ2-3, with 10 bases fitting TRBD2. Germline V gene sequence: CDR1 MGHRA, CDR2 YSYEKL. V trimming: 6 bases; J trimming: 1 base; junction bases outside the gene matches: 13. The CDR3 is 18 residues long. This CDR3 reads CASRFDSGRPDRTDTQYF. The CDR3 bases are TGCGCCAGCAGATTCGATAGCGGGAGGCCCGATCGCACAGATACGCAGTATTTT.

This clone has only one observation. The CDR3 here is CASSYIPGVNSPLHF. The CDR3 nucleotides are TGTGCCAGCAGTTACATCCCGGGCGTGAATTCACCCCTCCACTTT. The chain carries TRBV6-5 and TRBJ1-6; D is undetermined. This CDR3 is 15 amino acids long. Trimming left V 2 bases short and J 7 bases short, with 12 bases between. Germline V CDR1 and CDR2: MNHEY, SVGAGI.

This clone was counted once. The chain is built from TRBV27 and TRBJ2-4, with D tentatively TRBD1 (6 bases). The CDR3 is 14 residues long. The germline gives CDR1 MNHEY, CDR2 SMNVEV (reference sequence). The germline V and J ends were trimmed by 8 bases and 6 bases, with 17 bases remaining between them. CDR3 protein: CASSPFTGINIQYF. DNA of the CDR3: TGTGCCAGCTCCCCGTTCACAGGGATAAACATTCAGTACTTC.

The chain is built from TRBV28 and TRBJ1-2, with TRBD1 as a possible D gene (5 bases). CDR1 and CDR2 from the germline V gene are MDHEN and SYDVKM. CDR3 length: 13 residues. The V end was cut by 6 bases, the J end by 8 bases, with 16 bases between. In DNA, the CDR3 is TGTGCCAGCAGCTGGGGGGAAGAGGACGGCTACACCTTC. Protein sequence: CASSWGEEDGYTF.

V usage is TRBV19 and J usage is TRBJ2-5; D may correspond to TRBD1 or TRBD2 (5 bases each). V lost 5 bases and J lost 4, with 20 bases in between. Germline V gene sequence: CDR1 LNHDA, CDR2 SQIVND (reference sequence). The CDR3 consists of 16 residues. The CDR3 DNA reads TGTGCCAGTAGTCCTCCCCTGGACTGGGACCGAGAGACCCAGTACTTC. It encodes CASSPPLDWDRETQYF.

This sequence joins TRBV11-3 and TRBJ2-3; TRBD1 is a possible D gene (5 bases). The V end was cut by 2 bases, the J end by 12 bases, with 12 bases between. Per the germline V gene, CDR1 is SGHNT and CDR2 is YENEEA. This CDR3 region has 12 residues. This chain's CDR3 is CASSLQDKVQYF. CDR3 nucleotides: TGTGCCAGCAGCTTACAGGACAAAGTACAGTATTTT.

There are a few counts of this clone. CDR3 DNA sequence: TGTGCCAGCAGCTTGGGACTTGGCTACGAGCAGTACTTC. Protein product: CASSLGLGYEQYF. This sequence joins TRBV11-2 and TRBJ2-7; D possibly corresponds to TRBD2 (6 bases). Germline CDR1 and CDR2: SGHAT and FQNNGV. The CDR3 loop spans 13 amino acids. V was trimmed by 3 bases and J by 3 bases, leaving 9 bases between them.

This clone was counted between two and nine times. The V call is TRBV7-9, the J call TRBJ1-5, with D perhaps TRBD1 (6 bases). The V end lost 11 bases, the J end lost 3 bases, and 14 bases lay between the germline ends. The CDR3 covers 13 residues. Per germline, CDR1 SEHNR and CDR2 FQNEAQ (reference sequence). CDR3 sequence: CAVGGQINQPQHF. In DNA, the CDR3 is TGTGCCGTGGGGGGGCAGATCAATCAGCCCCAGCATTTT.

The chain employs TRBV5-6 and TRBJ1-2; D not resolved. The CDR3 is 15 amino acids. Trimming stripped 3 bases from V and 5 bases from J, with 17 bases between. CDR1 is SGHDT and CDR2 is YYEEEE in the germline V gene. In DNA, the CDR3 is TGTGCCAGCAGCTACCCCCAGCAAGGAGATTATGGCTACACCTTC. Amino acids: CASSYPQQGDYGYTF.